These 19 T cell receptor beta chains were all obtained from the same sample, sequenced in a study of identical twins. TCRdb used MiXCR to reprocess the 5' RACE reads, holding one entry per CDR3 protein. This sample has fewer than 900,000 distinct CDR3 sequences; around a sixth occur once, and the top ten carry about 12%. These data were likewise used in another study, on T cells expressing NK-cell markers.

The sequenced sample consisted of PBMCs. The origin of the receptors is a woman between 18 and 29 years old in good health.

The chain combines TRBV5-6 with TRBJ2-1; 9 bases match TRBD2. Germline lookup yields CDR1 SGHDT and CDR2 YYEEEE. This CDR3 comprises 16 residues. The V and J ends lost 4 bases and 1 base, in that order; junction bases with no gene match: 6. This chain's CDR3 is CASSKLTSGSYNEQFF. DNA of the CDR3: TGTGCCAGCAGCAAACTAACTAGCGGGTCCTACAATGAGCAGTTCTTC.

V and J are TRBV7-3 and TRBJ2-1, with a possible D match to TRBD1 (6 bases). The CDR3 spans 15 residues. Germline-derived CDR1 and CDR2 are SGHTA and FQGTGA. V shed 2 bases and J shed 7 bases, with 15 bases lying between them. The CDR3 is CASSLVRQVGNEQFF. As DNA, the CDR3 is TGTGCCAGCAGCTTAGTTCGACAGGTCGGAAATGAGCAGTTCTTC.

This sequence joins TRBV11-2 and TRBJ2-7; 8 nucleotides line up with TRBD1. The CDR3 loop spans 14 amino acids. Trimming at V came to 5 bases and at J to 2 bases, leaving 5 bases not matched to a gene. Germline lookup yields CDR1 SGHAT and CDR2 FQNNGV. The DNA of the CDR3 is TGTGCCAGCAGCCGCAGGGGGCAAGCCTACGAGCAGTACTTC. Amino acid sequence: CASSRRGQAYEQYF.

V usage is TRBV7-2 and J usage is TRBJ2-1; 8 bases agree with TRBD1. J gave up 4 bases and V 5 bases, and 7 bases lay outside the gene matches. CDR1 and CDR2 from the germline V gene are SGHTA and FQGNSA. The CDR3 has 15 amino acids. In DNA form, the CDR3 reads TGTGCCAGCAGCGTGAACCGGGACAGGTACAATGAGCAGTTCTTC. This sequence encodes CASSVNRDRYNEQFF.

In this sample, this clonotype turned up once. J is TRBJ2-7 and V is TRBV10-2; D possibly corresponds to TRBD1 (6 bases). Germline V CDR1 and CDR2: WSHSY, SAAADI. The CDR3 runs 12 residues. Between the trimmed V and J ends, which lost 7 bases and 3 bases, there was a span of 10 bases. In nucleotides, the CDR3 is TGCGCCAGCAACGAAGGGGGCTACGAGCAGTACTTC. As protein: CASNEGGYEQYF.

This clonotype was seen only a few times. The chain employs TRBV9 and TRBJ2-1, with TRBD2 as a possible D gene (6 bases). Looked up from germline, CDR1 is SGDLS and CDR2 is YYNGEE. The CDR3 runs to 15 residues. Trimming left V 3 bases short and J 0 bases short, with 10 bases between. The CDR3: CASSGDSSSYNEQFF. The CDR3, as DNA: TGTGCCAGCAGCGGGGACTCAAGCTCCTACAATGAGCAGTTCTTC.

This clonotype was picked up a small number of times. The DNA of the CDR3 is TGTGCCAGCAGCTTGCAACTAGCGGGAGGTGGGAGCTACGAGCAGTACTTC. It encodes CASSLQLAGGGSYEQYF. The V gene is TRBV11-2, the J gene TRBJ2-7, with 12 bases aligning to TRBD2. Per germline, CDR1 SGHAT and CDR2 FQNNGV. V trimming: 3 bases; J trimming: 3 bases; junction bases outside the gene matches: 9. The CDR3 has 17 amino acids.

This clonotype has just a few counts. The chain combines TRBV20-1 with TRBJ1-4, with D perhaps TRBD1 (6 bases). The CDR3 totals 13 residues. From germline, CDR1 is DFQATT and CDR2 SNEGSKA (reference sequence). Trimming shortened V by 7 bases and J by 10 bases, and 19 bases separated the two germline ends. This chain's CDR3 is CSVRGAGGRKLFF. CDR3 in DNA: TGCAGTGTAAGGGGGGCCGGCGGGCGAAAACTGTTTTTT.

This clonotype showed up just a few times. V is TRBV12-3 or TRBV12-4 and J is TRBJ2-2, with TRBD2 as a possible D gene (6 bases). CDR3 length: 16 amino acids. Trimming shortened V by 3 bases and J by 4 bases, and 15 bases separated the two germline ends. The CDR3 here is CASSFRIAGGTGELFF. In DNA form, the CDR3 reads TGTGCCAGCAGTTTTAGGATAGCCGGGGGCACCGGGGAGCTGTTTTTT.

This clonotype came up many times. V gene TRBV12-3 or TRBV12-4 combines with J gene TRBJ1-1; D remains ambiguous. The CDR3 runs 15 residues. Trimming shortened V by 3 bases and J by 0 bases, and 11 bases separated the two germline ends. The CDR3 DNA sequence: TGTGCCAGCAGTTTTTTGGGTCCGCTGAACACTGAAGCTTTCTTT. The encoded protein is CASSFLGPLNTEAFF.

V usage is TRBV10-3 and J usage is TRBJ1-1; D perhaps matches TRBD1 (5 bases). Deletions cut 8 bases from V and 1 base from J, with 8 bases between. This CDR3 region has 12 residues. Germline loops: CDR1 ENHRY, CDR2 SYGVKD. In DNA form, the CDR3 reads TGTGCCATCGGGGCCGGGAACACTGAAGCTTTCTTT. Encoded protein: CAIGAGNTEAFF.

Only one count was recorded for this clonotype. The chain links TRBV20-1 to TRBJ2-1; maybe TRBD2 (7 bases). The CDR3 loop spans 14 amino acids. The germline CDR1 and CDR2 sequences are DFQATT and SNEGSKA (reference sequence). V lost 1 base and J 9 bases, leaving 16 bases between the germline ends. CDR3 region: CSARGGAGVGEQFF. In nucleotides, the CDR3 is TGCAGTGCTAGAGGGGGGGCGGGAGTGGGTGAGCAGTTCTTC.

This clonotype was seen a few times. V gene TRBV29-1 combines with J gene TRBJ2-2; D is unresolved. Germline assignment: CDR1 SQVTM and CDR2 ANQGSEA. The germline V and J ends were trimmed by 4 bases and 6 bases, with 9 bases remaining between them. This CDR3 contains 12 residues. The CDR3 sequence is CSVGLFSGELFF. The CDR3 DNA reads TGCAGCGTTGGGCTGTTCTCCGGGGAGCTGTTTTTT.

This sequence joins TRBV5-5 and TRBJ1-1; D unclear. Per the germline V gene, CDR1 is SGHKS and CDR2 is YYEKEE (reference sequence). The CDR3 contains 15 residues. V lost 4 bases and J lost 0, with 13 bases in between. The CDR3 nucleotides read TGTGCCAGCAGCCAACTCGGCCTCATGAACACTGAAGCTTTCTTT. Residues: CASSQLGLMNTEAFF.

The V call is TRBV11-2, the J call TRBJ1-1, with 7 bases matching TRBD1. Germline V gene data show CDR1 as SGHAT and CDR2 as FQNNGV. The CDR3 has 15 residues. Trimming at V came to 7 bases and at J to 5 bases, leaving 13 bases not matched to a gene. The CDR3 region is CASNPSPRGGTEAFF. DNA of the CDR3: TGTGCCAGCAACCCCTCCCCCAGGGGGGGAACTGAAGCTTTCTTT.

This clonotype was found a few times. The chain joins TRBV4-3 to TRBJ2-5, with D unclear. Germline CDR1 reads LGHNA; CDR2 reads YSLEER. Trimming shortened V by 0 bases and J by 2 bases, and 10 bases separated the two germline ends. This CDR3 comprises 15 residues. DNA for the CDR3: TGCGCCAGCAGCCAAGATTGGGGTCAGCAAGAGACCCAGTACTTC. Protein: CASSQDWGQQETQYF.

This clonotype was detected a few times. This chain uses TRBV6-5 with TRBJ1-1; weak D call: TRBD1 (6 bases). The germline gives CDR1 MNHEY, CDR2 SVGAGI. Deletions cut 11 bases from V and 6 bases from J, with 22 bases between. This CDR3 region has 14 residues. CDR3 DNA sequence: TGTGCCGCTATTACTAAGGGTGAGGGGGCTGAAGCTTTCTTT. Its translation is CAAITKGEGAEAFF.

This clonotype was picked up a small number of times. This chain joins TRBV5-1 and TRBJ2-7, with D possibly being TRBD1 (5 bases). The CDR3 loop spans 14 amino acids. The germline gives CDR1 SGHRS, CDR2 YFSETQ. V dropped 2 bases and J dropped 2 bases, with 11 bases sitting between them. In DNA, the CDR3 is TGCGCCAGCAGCTTCGAAGGGGCGACCTACGAGCAGTACTTC. Encoded protein: CASSFEGATYEQYF.

V is TRBV28 and J is TRBJ2-7; D remains unclear. The germline V gene has CDR1 MDHEN and CDR2 SYDVKM. V lost 9 bases and J 2 bases, leaving 14 bases between the germline ends. The CDR3 has 13 amino acids. The CDR3 DNA is TGTGCCAGTGAATGGGCCTCCACCTACGAGCAGTACTTC. This translates into CASEWASTYEQYF. The complete variable domain, with remaining parts taken from reference TRBV28 and TRBJ2-7, reads DVKVTQSSRYLVKRTGEKVFLECVQDMDHENMFWYRQDPGLGLRLIYFSYDVKMKEKGDIPEGYSVSREKKERFSLILESASTNQTSMYLCASEWASTYEQYFGPGTRLTVT.